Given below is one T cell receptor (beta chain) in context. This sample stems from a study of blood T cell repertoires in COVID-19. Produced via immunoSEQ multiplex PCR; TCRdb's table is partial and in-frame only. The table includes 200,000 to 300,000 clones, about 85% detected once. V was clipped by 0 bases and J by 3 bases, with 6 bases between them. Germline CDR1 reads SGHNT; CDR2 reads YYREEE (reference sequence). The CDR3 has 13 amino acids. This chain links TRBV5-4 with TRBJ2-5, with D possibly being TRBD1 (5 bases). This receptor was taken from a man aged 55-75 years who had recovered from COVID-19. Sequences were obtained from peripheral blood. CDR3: CASSLGREETQYF. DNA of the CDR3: TGTGCCAGCAGCTTGGGCAGGGAAGAGACCCAGTACTTC.